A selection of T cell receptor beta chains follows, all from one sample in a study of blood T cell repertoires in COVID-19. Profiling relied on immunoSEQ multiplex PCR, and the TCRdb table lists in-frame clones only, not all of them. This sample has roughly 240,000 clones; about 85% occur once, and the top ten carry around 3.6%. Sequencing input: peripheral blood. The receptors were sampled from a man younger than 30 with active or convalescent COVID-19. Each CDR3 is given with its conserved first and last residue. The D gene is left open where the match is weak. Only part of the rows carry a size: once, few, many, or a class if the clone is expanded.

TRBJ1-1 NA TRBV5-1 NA TGCGCCAGCAGCTCTGGCTTGGGGGCCACTGAAGCTTTCTTT CASSSGLGATEAFF
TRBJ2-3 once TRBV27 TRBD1 TGTGCCAGCAGGCACAGGGGGTTAGCAGATACGCAGTATTTT CASRHRGLADTQYF
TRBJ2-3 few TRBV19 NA TGTGCCAGTAGTGACCCTCCCAGCGGAGATACGCAGTATTTT CASSDPPSGDTQYF
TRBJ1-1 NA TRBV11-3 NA TGTGCCAGCAGCCCGTCCAGGGATGCTGAAGCTTTCTTT CASSPSRDAEAFF
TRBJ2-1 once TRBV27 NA TGTGCCAGCAGTTTTGGTAGCTCCTACAATGAGCAGTTCTTC CASSFGSSYNEQFF
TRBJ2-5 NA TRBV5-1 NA TGCGCCAGCAGCATCCTAGGCGAAGAGACCCAGTACTTC CASSILGEETQYF
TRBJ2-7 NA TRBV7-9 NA TGTGCCAGCAACCCCGGAAAGGGAGTCTACGAGCAGTACTTC CASNPGKGVYEQYF
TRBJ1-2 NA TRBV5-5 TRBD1 TGTGCCAGCAGCTCCACAGGGGACTATGGCTACACCTTC CASSSTGDYGYTF
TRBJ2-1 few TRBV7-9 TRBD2 TGTGCCAGCAGCTCCTGGTTGAGACTAGCAGGTGAGCAGTTCTTC CASSSWLRLAGEQFF
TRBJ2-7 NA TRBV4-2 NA TGTGCCAGCAGCCAAGATTGGGGCCAGGGAGGCGAGCAGTACTTC CASSQDWGQGGEQYF
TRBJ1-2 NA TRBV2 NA TGTGCCAGCAGGGCGGTCCCCTATGGCTACACCTTC CASRAVPYGYTF
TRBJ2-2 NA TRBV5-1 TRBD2 TGCGCCAGCAGCTGGACTAGCGTCTCCGGGGAGCTGTTTTTT CASSWTSVSGELFF
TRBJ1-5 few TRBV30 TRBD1 TGTGCCTGGACAGGACAGGCCGGCCAGCCCCAGCATTTT CAWTGQAGQPQHF
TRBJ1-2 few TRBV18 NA TGTGCCAGCTCACCCCGGCCAGCGCCCCTGGACTATGGCTACACCTTC CASSPRPAPLDYGYTF
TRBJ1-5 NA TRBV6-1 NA TGTGCCAGCAGTGAAGTGGGGGGTAGTGCCAATCAGCCCCAGCATTTT CASSEVGGSANQPQHF
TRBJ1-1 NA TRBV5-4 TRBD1 TGTGCCAGCAGCTTGGAACAGGGGGCGACTGAAGCTTTCTTT CASSLEQGATEAFF
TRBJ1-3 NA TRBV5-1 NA TGCGCCAGCAGCTTGGGAGTGTTTGACACCATATATTTT CASSLGVFDTIYF
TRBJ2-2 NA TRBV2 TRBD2 TGTGCCAGCACCGATCAGGGGACTAGTAACACCGGGGAGTTGTTTTTT CASTDQGTSNTGELFF
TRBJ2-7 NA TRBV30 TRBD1 TGTGCCTCGACAGGGACAATGTACTACGAGCAGTACTTC CASTGTMYYEQYF
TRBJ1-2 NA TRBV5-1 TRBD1 TGCGCCAGCAGCAGCGACAGGGGCAACTATGGCTACACCTTC CASSSDRGNYGYTF
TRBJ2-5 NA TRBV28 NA TGTGCCAGCAGTTTCATACCACTAGGACCACAAGAGACCCAGTACTTC CASSFIPLGPQETQYF
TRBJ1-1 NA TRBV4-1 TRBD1 TGCGCCAGCAGCCTACAGGGGGGAAACACTGAAGCTTTCTTT CASSLQGGNTEAFF
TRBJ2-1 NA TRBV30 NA TGTGCCTGGAGTGTACGTGTTACTGTGAGCTACCGGAATGAGCAGTTCTTC CAWSVRVTVSYRNEQFF
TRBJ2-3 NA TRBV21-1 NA NA CASSKGWGLGTDTQYF
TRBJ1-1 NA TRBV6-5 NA TGTGCCAGCAGTTCGCTGACGGGAAACACTGAAGCTTTCTTT CASSSLTGNTEAFF
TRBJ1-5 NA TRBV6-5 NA TGTGCCAGCAGGTGGACAGTTGAGGGCAATCAGCCCCAGCATTTT CASRWTVEGNQPQHF
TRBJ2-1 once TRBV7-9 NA TGTGCCAGCAGACTAGCAGGAGCCGGGCCCTACAATGAGCAGTTCTTC CASRLAGAGPYNEQFF
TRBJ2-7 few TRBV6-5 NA TGTGCCAGCAGTTATAAGATGAGCTCCTACGAGCAGTACTTC CASSYKMSSYEQYF
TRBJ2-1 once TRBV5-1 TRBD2 TGCGCCAGCAGCTCACCGGGACTAGCGGGAGGCGGCAATGAGCAGTTCTTC CASSSPGLAGGGNEQFF
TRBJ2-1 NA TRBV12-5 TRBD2 TGTGCTAGTGGTTTTCCCCTAGCGGGGGTTAGCTCCTACAATGAGCAGTTCTTC CASGFPLAGVSSYNEQFF
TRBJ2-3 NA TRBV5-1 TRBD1 TGCGCCAGCAGCTTAGGGACAGGGAGTGATACGCAGTATTTT CASSLGTGSDTQYF
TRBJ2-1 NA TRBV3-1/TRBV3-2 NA TGTGCCAGCAGCCAAGATCTCGGTTTCAATGAGCAGTTCTTC CASSQDLGFNEQFF
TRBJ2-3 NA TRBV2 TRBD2 TGTGCCAGTCGCGGGGGGAGGGGCACAGATACGCAGTATTTT CASRGGRGTDTQYF
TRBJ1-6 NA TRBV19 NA TGTGCCAGTAGGGACAGAAATTCACCCCTCCACTTT CASRDRNSPLHF
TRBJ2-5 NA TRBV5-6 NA TGTGCCAGCAGTTCGGGGGACCGAGAGACCCAGTACTTC CASSSGDRETQYF
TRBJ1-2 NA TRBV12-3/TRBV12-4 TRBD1 TGTGCCAGCAAAGGACAGGGTGTGGGCTACACCTTC CASKGQGVGYTF
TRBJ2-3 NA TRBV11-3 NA TGTGCCAGCAGCTTGTTCTTGCTCGGAGGCACAGATACGCAGTATTTT CASSLFLLGGTDTQYF
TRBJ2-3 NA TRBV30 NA TGTGCCTGGAGTGTCCAGGACACAGATACGCAGTATTTT CAWSVQDTDTQYF
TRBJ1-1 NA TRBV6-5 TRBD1 TGTGCCTGCGAACAGGGGCCAAACACTGAAGCTTTCTTT CACEQGPNTEAFF
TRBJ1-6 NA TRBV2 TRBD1 TGTGCCACTAAATCCGGGACAGGGTATTCACCCCTCCACTTT CATKSGTGYSPLHF
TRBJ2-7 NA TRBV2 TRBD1 TGTGCCAGCAGTGGCCATCGGGACAGGGGAGCCTACGAGCAGTACTTC CASSGHRDRGAYEQYF
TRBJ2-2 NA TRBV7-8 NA TGTGCCAGCAGCTTAGAGGTGCGGAGCACCGGGGAGCTGTTTTTT CASSLEVRSTGELFF